This T cell receptor beta chain was profiled in a study of tumor-infiltrating lymphocytes in oesophageal squamous cell carcinoma (dated by TCRdb to about 2016). Including the terminal cysteine and phenylalanine, the CDR3 comprises 16 residues. The only DNA kept is the CDR3, 48 bases in frame from the first base. Receptors were amplified or captured by PCR. TCRdb names Illumina HiSeq 2000 as the instrument used. TCRdb took the public reads, trimmed them with fastp at Q25, ran MiXCR for clone calling and kept in-frame beta chains. Each entry is one CDR3 protein sequence, shown with its most common DNA and genes. The sample includes 23,000 or so distinct CDR3 sequences, with more than 30% observed a single time. The biggest ten clones account for roughly two fifths of the sample. As regards this clonotype: Its antigen remains unidentified. No clone much larger than this one lies a single base away; base qualities are absent.

Recombination joined TRBV12-3 or TRBV12-4 with TRBJ2-5, with TRBD2 tentatively as D gene (6 bases match). The J call may be faulty, since TRBJ2-6 better matches the DNA end. Sequencing used esophageal tumor tissue. This receptor was obtained from a male donor with esophageal squamous cell carcinoma. At the DNA level, the sequence is TGTGCCAGCAGTTTATGGGGGGTCGCTGGGGCCAACGTCCTGACTTTC. Translation gives CASSLWGVAGANVLTF.